A selection of T cell receptor beta chains follows, all from one sample in a study of T-cell memory formation after mild COVID-19. Each CDR3 protein is one row after TCRdb ran MiXCR on the 5' RACE reads. The table records about 560,000 distinct CDR3 sequences, 17% of them present only once. Sequenced material: PBMCs or a T cell subset sorted from them (not recorded which). The receptors were sampled from an adult woman who had mild COVID-19 (a few samples of this study predate the infection). Cell type and time point are not known. Both conserved end residues are part of each CDR3. Each record gives: CDR3 length, V gene, D gene, clone size, J gene, CDR3 DNA, CDR3 protein. A D gene is named only where the DNA matches it firmly. Clone size is stated in some rows and not others, as once, few, many or a class when expanded.

len: 15
v_gene: TRBV27
d_gene: -
abundance: few
j_gene: TRBJ2-1
CDR3nt: TGTGCCAGCAGTCAAGACAGCTTCTCCTACAATGAGCAGTTCTTC
CDR3aa: CASSQDSFSYNEQFF

len: 13
v_gene: TRBV10-3
d_gene: -
abundance: -
j_gene: TRBJ2-7
CDR3nt: TGTGCCATCAGTGAGTCAAATACTAGTCCCGGGTACTTC
CDR3aa: CAISESNTSPGYF

len: 15
v_gene: TRBV20-1
d_gene: -
abundance: -
j_gene: TRBJ2-3
CDR3nt: TGCAGTGCTAGCGGCAGGCAAGGTGGGACAGATACGCAGTATTTT
CDR3aa: CSASGRQGGTDTQYF

len: 16
v_gene: TRBV7-9
d_gene: TRBD1
abundance: few
j_gene: TRBJ1-1
CDR3nt: TGTGCCAGCAGCTACCGGGACAGAGAACCTAACACTGAAGCTTTCTTT
CDR3aa: CASSYRDREPNTEAFF

len: 17
v_gene: TRBV9
d_gene: TRBD2
abundance: -
j_gene: TRBJ2-2
CDR3nt: TGTGCCAGCAGCGCCTGGGGACTAGCGGGAGACACCGGGGAGCTGTTTTTT
CDR3aa: CASSAWGLAGDTGELFF

len: 14
v_gene: TRBV4-2
d_gene: TRBD1
abundance: -
j_gene: TRBJ1-5
CDR3nt: TGTGCCAGCAGCCCCGACAGGGACGATCAGCCCCAGCATTTT
CDR3aa: CASSPDRDDQPQHF

len: 16
v_gene: TRBV18
d_gene: TRBD1
abundance: -
j_gene: TRBJ1-6
CDR3nt: TGTGCCAGCTCACCAAGGCCGGCAGGGGGAGGTTCACCCCTCCACTTT
CDR3aa: CASSPRPAGGGSPLHF

len: 15
v_gene: TRBV24-1
d_gene: TRBD1
abundance: -
j_gene: TRBJ1-5
CDR3nt: TGTGCCACCAGTGATATCGGACAGGGAGAGCAGCCCCAGCATTTT
CDR3aa: CATSDIGQGEQPQHF

len: 12
v_gene: TRBV11-3
d_gene: -
abundance: -
j_gene: TRBJ2-2
CDR3nt: TGTGCCAGCAGCTGGCAAGCCGGGGAGCTGTTTTTT
CDR3aa: CASSWQAGELFF

len: 15
v_gene: TRBV24-1
d_gene: TRBD1
abundance: once
j_gene: TRBJ2-1
CDR3nt: TGTGCCACCAGTGATCAAGGGACAGGGAATAATGAGCAGTTCTTC
CDR3aa: CATSDQGTGNNEQFF

len: 14
v_gene: TRBV6-2/TRBV6-3
d_gene: -
abundance: -
j_gene: TRBJ2-7
CDR3nt: TGTGCCAGCAGTTACTTCGGGGAGCCCTACGAGCAGTACTTC
CDR3aa: CASSYFGEPYEQYF

len: 16
v_gene: TRBV7-9
d_gene: -
abundance: few
j_gene: TRBJ2-1
CDR3nt: TGTGCCAGCAGCTATCCCGGGAAACCATCCTACAATGAGCAGTTCTTC
CDR3aa: CASSYPGKPSYNEQFF

len: 15
v_gene: TRBV7-8
d_gene: -
abundance: few
j_gene: TRBJ1-1
CDR3nt: TGTGCCAGCAGCCCGGGGTCTGTGTCCGACACTGAAGCTTTCTTT
CDR3aa: CASSPGSVSDTEAFF

len: 16
v_gene: TRBV25-1
d_gene: -
abundance: -
j_gene: TRBJ2-1
CDR3nt: TGTGCCAGCAGTGATTGGGACACACTCATGGGGGATGAGCAGTTCTTC
CDR3aa: CASSDWDTLMGDEQFF

len: 13
v_gene: TRBV18
d_gene: -
abundance: few
j_gene: TRBJ1-4
CDR3nt: TGTGCCAGCTCACCAGACAGGAATGAAAAACTGTTTTTT
CDR3aa: CASSPDRNEKLFF

len: 14
v_gene: TRBV20-1
d_gene: TRBD2
abundance: many
j_gene: TRBJ2-3
CDR3nt: TGCAGTGCCCTCACTAGCGGAAGGACAGATACGCAGTATTTT
CDR3aa: CSALTSGRTDTQYF

len: 15
v_gene: TRBV4-3
d_gene: -
abundance: -
j_gene: TRBJ1-1
CDR3nt: TGCGCCAGCAGCCAAGTGACTACAGGGAGGACTGAAGCTTTCTTT
CDR3aa: CASSQVTTGRTEAFF

len: 15
v_gene: TRBV6-2/TRBV6-3
d_gene: -
abundance: many
j_gene: TRBJ2-1
CDR3nt: TGTGCCAGCAGTTACTTCAGGGGTTCCTACAATGAGCAGTTCTTC
CDR3aa: CASSYFRGSYNEQFF

len: 14
v_gene: TRBV23-1
d_gene: -
abundance: many
j_gene: TRBJ2-7
CDR3nt: TGCGCCAGCAGTCAGCCTCCCTTTTCCTACGAGCAGTACTTC
CDR3aa: CASSQPPFSYEQYF

len: 14
v_gene: TRBV20-1
d_gene: -
abundance: -
j_gene: TRBJ2-7
CDR3nt: TGCAGTGCTAGAGATCACGGGCCGGGGAACGAGCAGTACTTC
CDR3aa: CSARDHGPGNEQYF

len: 15
v_gene: TRBV7-3
d_gene: TRBD1
abundance: many
j_gene: TRBJ2-5
CDR3nt: TGTGCCAGCAGCTTATCGGGACAGGGTTGGGAGACCCAGTACTTC
CDR3aa: CASSLSGQGWETQYF

len: 16
v_gene: TRBV6-6
d_gene: TRBD2
abundance: -
j_gene: TRBJ2-3
CDR3nt: TGTGCCAGCATTAGTGGCGGGGGGGCCTCGGTGGATACGCAGTATTTT
CDR3aa: CASISGGGASVDTQYF

len: 20
v_gene: TRBV7-2
d_gene: TRBD2
abundance: -
j_gene: TRBJ2-2
CDR3nt: TGTGCCAGCAGCTTAGCCAGGGTAACCGGGACTAGCGGGAACACCGGGGAGCTGTTTTTT
CDR3aa: CASSLARVTGTSGNTGELFF

len: 16
v_gene: TRBV11-2
d_gene: TRBD2
abundance: many
j_gene: TRBJ2-2
CDR3nt: TGTGCCAGCAGCTTTAGCGGGATGACGAACACCGGGGAGCTGTTTTTT
CDR3aa: CASSFSGMTNTGELFF

len: 16
v_gene: TRBV7-6
d_gene: -
abundance: many
j_gene: TRBJ2-7
CDR3nt: TGTGCCAGCAGCTTAGCGGGTGTTGGGGGGGCGGAAGAGCAGTACTTC
CDR3aa: CASSLAGVGGAEEQYF

len: 16
v_gene: TRBV16
d_gene: -
abundance: few
j_gene: TRBJ1-2
CDR3nt: TGTGCCAGCAGCCAAGAGTTGACGGACCGAGGCTATGGCTACACCTTC
CDR3aa: CASSQELTDRGYGYTF

len: 14
v_gene: TRBV7-2
d_gene: -
abundance: few
j_gene: TRBJ1-6
CDR3nt: TGTGCCAGCAGACGGCAGAAGGAGGGTTCACCCCTCCACTTT
CDR3aa: CASRRQKEGSPLHF

len: 17
v_gene: TRBV27
d_gene: -
abundance: many
j_gene: TRBJ2-1
CDR3nt: TGTGCCAGCAGTTTAGGATCAGGGACGGGGTCCTACAATGAGCAGTTCTTC
CDR3aa: CASSLGSGTGSYNEQFF

len: 16
v_gene: TRBV7-9
d_gene: -
abundance: -
j_gene: TRBJ1-2
CDR3nt: TGTGCCAGCAGCTTGGATCAGGGGCTCCTTAACTATGGCTACACCTTC
CDR3aa: CASSLDQGLLNYGYTF

len: 14
v_gene: TRBV12-3/TRBV12-4
d_gene: -
abundance: few
j_gene: TRBJ1-1
CDR3nt: TGTGCCAGCATCCAATACGCAGGGGTCACTGAAGCTTTCTTT
CDR3aa: CASIQYAGVTEAFF

len: 13
v_gene: TRBV30
d_gene: -
abundance: -
j_gene: TRBJ2-5
CDR3nt: TGTGCCTGGAGTGTGTTCGGGAGAGAGACCCAGTACTTC
CDR3aa: CAWSVFGRETQYF

len: 15
v_gene: TRBV6-2/TRBV6-3
d_gene: -
abundance: -
j_gene: TRBJ1-1
CDR3nt: TGTGCCAGCAGACCACCCAAGTACGTTACGACTGAAGCTTTCTTT
CDR3aa: CASRPPKYVTTEAFF

len: 15
v_gene: TRBV20-1
d_gene: -
abundance: few
j_gene: TRBJ2-1
CDR3nt: TGCAGTGCTAGAGAGGCCAGGTCCCCCTACAATGAGCAGTTCTTC
CDR3aa: CSAREARSPYNEQFF

len: 13
v_gene: TRBV20-1
d_gene: -
abundance: -
j_gene: TRBJ2-5
CDR3nt: TGCAGTGCTAGAGCAACAGGCCAAGAGACCCAGTACTTC
CDR3aa: CSARATGQETQYF

len: 15
v_gene: TRBV20-1
d_gene: TRBD1
abundance: few
j_gene: TRBJ1-2
CDR3nt: TGCAGTGCTAGCGTAGGCCAGGACAGGGGGCCTGGCTACACCTTC
CDR3aa: CSASVGQDRGPGYTF

len: 14
v_gene: TRBV4-2
d_gene: -
abundance: -
j_gene: TRBJ2-5
CDR3nt: TGTGCCAGCAGCCAAGATCGTGGTCAAGAGACCCAGTACTTC
CDR3aa: CASSQDRGQETQYF

len: 12
v_gene: TRBV20-1
d_gene: -
abundance: -
j_gene: TRBJ1-2
CDR3nt: TGCAGCTTCCCATGGGCAGGAATAAGCTACACCTTC
CDR3aa: CSFPWAGISYTF

len: 14
v_gene: TRBV5-1
d_gene: -
abundance: many
j_gene: TRBJ2-2
CDR3nt: TGCGCCAGCAGCTTGAACCCCGACACCGGGGAGCTGTTTTTT
CDR3aa: CASSLNPDTGELFF

len: 13
v_gene: TRBV7-9
d_gene: -
abundance: -
j_gene: TRBJ2-1
CDR3nt: TGTGCCAGCAGCTTCGATTTCCCGGCCCCCCGGTTCTTC
CDR3aa: CASSFDFPAPRFF

len: 17
v_gene: TRBV2
d_gene: -
abundance: few
j_gene: TRBJ1-5
CDR3nt: TGTGCCAGCAGTGATAGGCAGGGCGATTGGGGCAATCAGCCCCAGCATTTT
CDR3aa: CASSDRQGDWGNQPQHF

len: 15
v_gene: TRBV7-6
d_gene: -
abundance: few
j_gene: TRBJ1-6
CDR3nt: TGTGCCAGCAGCTTTAACACAGGGACGGAATCACCCCTCCACTTT
CDR3aa: CASSFNTGTESPLHF

len: 16
v_gene: TRBV7-9
d_gene: -
abundance: few
j_gene: TRBJ2-7
CDR3nt: TGTGCCAGCAGCGACCCCCTGATAGGGGGACCCTACGAGCAGTACTTC
CDR3aa: CASSDPLIGGPYEQYF

len: 14
v_gene: TRBV6-6
d_gene: -
abundance: -
j_gene: TRBJ1-5
CDR3nt: TGTGCCAGCAGTTACTCAGTTAGCAATCAGCCCCAGCATTTT
CDR3aa: CASSYSVSNQPQHF

len: 15
v_gene: TRBV11-2
d_gene: -
abundance: many
j_gene: TRBJ1-2
CDR3nt: TGTGCCAGCAGCTTAGAGGCAGTTAGGGCCTATGGCTACACCTTC
CDR3aa: CASSLEAVRAYGYTF

len: 16
v_gene: TRBV20-1
d_gene: -
abundance: -
j_gene: TRBJ1-2
CDR3nt: TGCAGTGCTAGGAAAATAGATGGGACGAAGTTATATGGCTACACCTTC
CDR3aa: CSARKIDGTKLYGYTF

len: 16
v_gene: TRBV5-1
d_gene: -
abundance: few
j_gene: TRBJ1-1
CDR3nt: TGCGCCAGCAGCTTGGATCCCGCAGGCCTGAACACTGAAGCTTTCTTT
CDR3aa: CASSLDPAGLNTEAFF

len: 11
v_gene: TRBV24-1
d_gene: -
abundance: few
j_gene: TRBJ2-7
CDR3nt: TGTGCCACCAGTGCGGGCACCGAGCAGTACTTC
CDR3aa: CATSAGTEQYF